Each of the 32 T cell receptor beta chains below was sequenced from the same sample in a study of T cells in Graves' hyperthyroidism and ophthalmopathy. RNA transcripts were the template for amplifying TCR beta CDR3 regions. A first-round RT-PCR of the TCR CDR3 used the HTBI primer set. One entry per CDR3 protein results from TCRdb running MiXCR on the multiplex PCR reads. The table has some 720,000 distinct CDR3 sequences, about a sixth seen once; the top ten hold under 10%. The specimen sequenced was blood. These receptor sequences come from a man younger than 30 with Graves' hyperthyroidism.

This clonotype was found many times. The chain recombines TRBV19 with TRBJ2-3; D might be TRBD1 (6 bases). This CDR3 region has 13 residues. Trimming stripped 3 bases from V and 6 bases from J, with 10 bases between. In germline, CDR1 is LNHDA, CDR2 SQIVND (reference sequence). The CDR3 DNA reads TGTGCCAGTAGTATCAGGACAGCCGATACGCAGTATTTT. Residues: CASSIRTADTQYF.

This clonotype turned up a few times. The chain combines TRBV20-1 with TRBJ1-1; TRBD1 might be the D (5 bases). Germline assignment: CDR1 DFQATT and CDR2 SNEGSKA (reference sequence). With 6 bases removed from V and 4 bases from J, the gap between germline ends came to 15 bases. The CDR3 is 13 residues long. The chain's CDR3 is CSADPRGGTEAFF. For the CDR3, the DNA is TGCAGTGCAGACCCAAGGGGAGGCACTGAAGCTTTCTTT.

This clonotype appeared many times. CDR3 residues: CASVDVGNQPQHF. CDR3 sequence (DNA): TGTGCCAGCGTGGACGTTGGCAATCAGCCCCAGCATTTT. The V and J genes are TRBV2 and TRBJ1-5; D is undetermined. The CDR3 has 13 residues. CDR1 SNHLY and CDR2 FYNNEI come from the germline V gene. V lost 8 bases and J lost 2, with 10 bases in between.

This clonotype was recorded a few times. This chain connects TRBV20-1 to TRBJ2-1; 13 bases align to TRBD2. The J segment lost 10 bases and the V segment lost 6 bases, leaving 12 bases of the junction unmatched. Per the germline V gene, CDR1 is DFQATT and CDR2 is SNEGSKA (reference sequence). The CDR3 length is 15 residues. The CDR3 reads CSADRGLAGSEEQFF. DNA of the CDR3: TGCAGTGCCGATAGGGGACTAGCGGGATCAGAGGAGCAGTTCTTC.

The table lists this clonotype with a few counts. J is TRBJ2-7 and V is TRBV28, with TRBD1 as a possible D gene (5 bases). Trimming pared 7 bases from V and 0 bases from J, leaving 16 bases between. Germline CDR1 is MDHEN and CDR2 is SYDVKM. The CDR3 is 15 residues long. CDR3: CASTPGRAFSYEQYF. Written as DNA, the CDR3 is TGTGCCAGCACCCCGGGCAGGGCCTTCTCCTACGAGCAGTACTTC.

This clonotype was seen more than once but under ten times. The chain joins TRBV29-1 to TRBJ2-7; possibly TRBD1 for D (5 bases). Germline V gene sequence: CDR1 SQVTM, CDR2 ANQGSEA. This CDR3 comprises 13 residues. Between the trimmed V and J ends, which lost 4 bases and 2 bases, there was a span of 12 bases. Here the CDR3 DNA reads TGCAGCGTTGGTAACAGGCTAACCTACGAGCAGTACTTC. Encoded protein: CSVGNRLTYEQYF.

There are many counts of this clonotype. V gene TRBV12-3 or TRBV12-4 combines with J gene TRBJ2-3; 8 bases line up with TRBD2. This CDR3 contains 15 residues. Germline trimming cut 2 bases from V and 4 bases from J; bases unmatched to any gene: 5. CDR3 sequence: CASSLWAGGSDTQYF. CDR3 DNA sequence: TGTGCCAGCAGTTTATGGGCGGGAGGATCAGATACGCAGTATTTT.

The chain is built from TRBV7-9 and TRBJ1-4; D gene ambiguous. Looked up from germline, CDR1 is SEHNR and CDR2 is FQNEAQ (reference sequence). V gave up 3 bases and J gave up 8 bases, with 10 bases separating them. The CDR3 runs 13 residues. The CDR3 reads CASSLTQGEKLFF. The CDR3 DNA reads TGTGCCAGCAGCTTGACTCAAGGGGAAAAACTGTTTTTT.

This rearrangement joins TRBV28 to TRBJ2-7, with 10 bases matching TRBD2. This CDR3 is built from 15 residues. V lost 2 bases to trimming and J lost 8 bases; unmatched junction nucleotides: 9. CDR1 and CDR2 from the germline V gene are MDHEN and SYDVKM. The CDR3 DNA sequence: TGTGCCAGCAGTTTAAGTGGTAGCGGGAGGATACAGCAGTACTTC. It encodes CASSLSGSGRIQQYF.

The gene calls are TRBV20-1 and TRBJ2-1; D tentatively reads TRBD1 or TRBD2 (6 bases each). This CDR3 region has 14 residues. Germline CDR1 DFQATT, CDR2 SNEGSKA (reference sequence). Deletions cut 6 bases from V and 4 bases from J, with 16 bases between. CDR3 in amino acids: CSAKGDSTYNEQFF. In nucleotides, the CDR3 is TGCAGTGCCAAGGGGGACTCCACGTACAATGAGCAGTTCTTC.

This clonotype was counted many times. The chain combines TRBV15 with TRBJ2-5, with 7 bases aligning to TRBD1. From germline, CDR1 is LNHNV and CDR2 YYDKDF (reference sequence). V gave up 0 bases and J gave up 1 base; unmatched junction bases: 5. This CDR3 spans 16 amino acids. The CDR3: CATSRDIRQGQETQYF. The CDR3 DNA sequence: TGTGCCACCAGCAGAGATATAAGACAGGGCCAAGAGACCCAGTACTTC.

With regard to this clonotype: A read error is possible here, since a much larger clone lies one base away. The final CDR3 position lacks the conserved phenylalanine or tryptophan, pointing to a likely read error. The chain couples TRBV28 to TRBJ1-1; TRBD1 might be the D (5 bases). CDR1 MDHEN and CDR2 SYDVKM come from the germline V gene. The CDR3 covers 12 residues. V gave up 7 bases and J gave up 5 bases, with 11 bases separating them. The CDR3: CASNLGGTEAFL. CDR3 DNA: TGTGCCAGCAACCTCGGGGGGACTGAAGCTTTCCTT.

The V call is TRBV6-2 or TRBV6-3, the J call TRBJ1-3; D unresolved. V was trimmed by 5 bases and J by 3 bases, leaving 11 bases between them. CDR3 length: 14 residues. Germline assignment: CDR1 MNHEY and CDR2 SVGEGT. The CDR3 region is CASSTELVGNTIYF. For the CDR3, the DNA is TGTGCCAGCAGTACAGAACTGGTTGGAAACACCATATATTTT.

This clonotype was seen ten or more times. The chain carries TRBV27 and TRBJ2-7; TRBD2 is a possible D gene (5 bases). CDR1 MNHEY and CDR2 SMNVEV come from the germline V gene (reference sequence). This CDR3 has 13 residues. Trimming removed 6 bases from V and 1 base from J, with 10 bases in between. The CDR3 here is CASRDSGSYEQYF. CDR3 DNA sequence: TGTGCCAGCAGGGACTCGGGTTCCTACGAGCAGTACTTC.

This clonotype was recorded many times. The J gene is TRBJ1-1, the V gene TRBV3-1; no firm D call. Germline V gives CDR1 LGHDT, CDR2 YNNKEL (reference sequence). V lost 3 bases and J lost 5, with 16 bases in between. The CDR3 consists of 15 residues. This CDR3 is CASSQDGRRWTEAFF. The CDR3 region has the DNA TGTGCCAGCAGCCAGGACGGACGGAGGTGGACTGAAGCTTTCTTT.

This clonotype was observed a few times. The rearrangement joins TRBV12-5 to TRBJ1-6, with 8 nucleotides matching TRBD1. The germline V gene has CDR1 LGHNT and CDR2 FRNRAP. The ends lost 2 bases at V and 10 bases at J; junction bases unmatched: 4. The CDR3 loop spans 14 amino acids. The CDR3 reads CASGLQGAESPLHF. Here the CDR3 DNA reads TGTGCTAGTGGTTTGCAGGGGGCTGAGTCACCCCTCCACTTT. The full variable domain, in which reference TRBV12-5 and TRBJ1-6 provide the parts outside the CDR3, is DARVTQTPRHKVTEMGQEVTMRCQPILGHNTVFWYRQTMMQGLELLAYFRNRAPLDDSGMPKDRFSAEMPDATLATLKIQPSEPRDSAVYFCASGLQGAESPLHFGNGTRLTVT.

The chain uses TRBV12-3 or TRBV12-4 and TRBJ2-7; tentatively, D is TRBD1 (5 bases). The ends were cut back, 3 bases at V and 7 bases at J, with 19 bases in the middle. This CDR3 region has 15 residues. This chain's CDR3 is CASSFEAGSVGEQYF. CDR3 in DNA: TGTGCCAGCAGTTTCGAGGCAGGGTCTGTAGGAGAGCAGTACTTC.

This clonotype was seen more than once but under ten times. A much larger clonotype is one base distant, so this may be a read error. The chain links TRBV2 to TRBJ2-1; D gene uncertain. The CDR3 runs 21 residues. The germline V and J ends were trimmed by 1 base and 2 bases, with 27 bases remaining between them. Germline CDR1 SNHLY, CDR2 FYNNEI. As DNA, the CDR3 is TGTGCCAGCAGTGAAGAGGCAGGTCCGATTTCCTACGCAAGCCCCTACAATGAGCAGTTCTTC. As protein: CASSEEAGPISYASPYNEQFF.

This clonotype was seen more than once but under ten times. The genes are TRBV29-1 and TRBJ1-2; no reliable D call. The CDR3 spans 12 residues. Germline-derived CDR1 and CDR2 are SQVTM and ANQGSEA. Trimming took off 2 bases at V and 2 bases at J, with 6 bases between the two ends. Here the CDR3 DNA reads TGCAGCGTTGAACGGTCGAACTATGGCTACACCTTC. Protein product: CSVERSNYGYTF. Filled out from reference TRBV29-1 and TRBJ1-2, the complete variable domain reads SAVISQKPSRDICQRGTSLTIQCQVDSQVTMMFWYRQQPGQSLTLIATANQGSEATYESGFVIDKFPISRPNLTFSTLTVSNMSPEDSSIYLCSVERSNYGYTFGSGTRLTVV.

For the CDR3, the DNA is TGTGCCAGCAGCTTACGGGGACCGAATTCACCCCTCCACTTT. Encoded protein: CASSLRGPNSPLHF. J is TRBJ1-6 and V is TRBV13; possibly TRBD1 for D (5 bases). The germline CDR1 and CDR2 sequences are PRHDT and FYEKMQ (reference sequence). CDR3 length equals 14 residues. V lost 2 bases, J lost 7 bases, and 9 bases lay in between.

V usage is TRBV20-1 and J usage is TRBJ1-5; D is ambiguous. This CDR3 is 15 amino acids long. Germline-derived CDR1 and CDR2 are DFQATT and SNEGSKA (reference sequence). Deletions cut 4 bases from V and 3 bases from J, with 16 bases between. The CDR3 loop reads CSAITPGPSNQPQHF. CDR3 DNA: TGCAGTGCTATTACACCCGGACCTTCCAATCAGCCCCAGCATTTT.

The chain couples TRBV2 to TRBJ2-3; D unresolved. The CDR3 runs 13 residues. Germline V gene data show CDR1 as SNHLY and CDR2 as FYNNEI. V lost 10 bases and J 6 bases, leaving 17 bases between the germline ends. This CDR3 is CAIPRGLTDTQYF. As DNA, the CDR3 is TGTGCCATCCCGAGAGGCCTGACGGATACGCAGTATTTT.

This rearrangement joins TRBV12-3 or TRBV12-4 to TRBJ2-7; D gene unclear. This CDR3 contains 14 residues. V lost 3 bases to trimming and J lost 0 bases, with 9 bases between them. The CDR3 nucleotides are TGTGCCAGCAGTTTGATGTCAGACTCCTACGAGCAGTACTTC. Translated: CASSLMSDSYEQYF.

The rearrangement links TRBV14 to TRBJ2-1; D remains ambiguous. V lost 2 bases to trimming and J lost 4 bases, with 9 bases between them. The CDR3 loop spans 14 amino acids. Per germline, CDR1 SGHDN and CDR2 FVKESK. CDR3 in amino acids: CASSQRPGYNEQFF. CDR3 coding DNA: TGTGCCAGCAGCCAAAGGCCCGGGTACAATGAGCAGTTCTTC.

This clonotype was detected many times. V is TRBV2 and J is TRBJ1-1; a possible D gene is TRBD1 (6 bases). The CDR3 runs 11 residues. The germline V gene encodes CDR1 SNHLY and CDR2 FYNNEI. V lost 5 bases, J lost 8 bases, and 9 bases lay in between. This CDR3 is CASSFDREAFF. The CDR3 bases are TGTGCCAGCAGTTTCGACAGGGAAGCTTTCTTT.

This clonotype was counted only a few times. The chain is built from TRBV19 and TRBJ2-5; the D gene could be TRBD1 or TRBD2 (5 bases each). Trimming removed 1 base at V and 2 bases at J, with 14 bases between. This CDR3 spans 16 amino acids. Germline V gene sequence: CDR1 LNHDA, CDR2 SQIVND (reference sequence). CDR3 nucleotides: TGTGCCAGTAGTATAGTTGGGGGTCGGGCACAAGAGACCCAGTACTTC. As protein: CASSIVGGRAQETQYF.

DNA for the CDR3: TGTGCCAGCAGTGAAGCTCGCGGGAGGGCCCTTCCAGAGACCCAGTACTTC. Amino acids: CASSEARGRALPETQYF. The rearrangement joins TRBV2 to TRBJ2-5; 9 positions match TRBD2. With V trimmed by 0 bases and J by 4 bases, 9 bases remained unmatched. Germline V gene sequence: CDR1 SNHLY, CDR2 FYNNEI. This CDR3 is 17 amino acids long.

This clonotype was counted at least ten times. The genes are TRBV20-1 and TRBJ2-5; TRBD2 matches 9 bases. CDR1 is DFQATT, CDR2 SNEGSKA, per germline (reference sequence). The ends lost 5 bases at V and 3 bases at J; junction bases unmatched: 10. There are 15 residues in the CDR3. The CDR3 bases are TGCAGTGCTTTCGTAGCGGGAGCCCCCGAAGAGACCCAGTACTTC. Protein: CSAFVAGAPEETQYF.

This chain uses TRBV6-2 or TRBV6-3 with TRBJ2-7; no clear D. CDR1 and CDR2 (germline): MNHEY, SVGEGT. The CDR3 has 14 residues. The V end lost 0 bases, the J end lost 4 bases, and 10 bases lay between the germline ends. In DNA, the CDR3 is TGTGCCAGCAGTTACTCCGGAGATGGGTACGAGCAGTACTTC. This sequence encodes CASSYSGDGYEQYF.

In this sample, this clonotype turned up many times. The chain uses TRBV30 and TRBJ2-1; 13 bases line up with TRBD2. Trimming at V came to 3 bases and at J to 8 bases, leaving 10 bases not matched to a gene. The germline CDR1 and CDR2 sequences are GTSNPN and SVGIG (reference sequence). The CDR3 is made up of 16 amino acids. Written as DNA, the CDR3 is TGTGCCTGGAGGGACACCGGGACTAGCGGGACGTATGAGCAGTTCTTC. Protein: CAWRDTGTSGTYEQFF.

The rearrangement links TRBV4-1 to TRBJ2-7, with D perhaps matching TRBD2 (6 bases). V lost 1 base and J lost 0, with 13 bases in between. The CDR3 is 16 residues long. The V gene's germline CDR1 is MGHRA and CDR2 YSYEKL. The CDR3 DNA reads TGCGCCAGCAGCCAAGTTTCCGGGACTCGCTCCTACGAGCAGTACTTC. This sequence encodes CASSQVSGTRSYEQYF.

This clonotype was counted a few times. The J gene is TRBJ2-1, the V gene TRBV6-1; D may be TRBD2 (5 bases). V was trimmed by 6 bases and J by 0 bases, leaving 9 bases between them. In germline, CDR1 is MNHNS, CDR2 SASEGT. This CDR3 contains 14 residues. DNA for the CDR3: TGTGCCAGCAGGGAGGTATCCTCCTACAATGAGCAGTTCTTC. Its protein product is CASREVSSYNEQFF.